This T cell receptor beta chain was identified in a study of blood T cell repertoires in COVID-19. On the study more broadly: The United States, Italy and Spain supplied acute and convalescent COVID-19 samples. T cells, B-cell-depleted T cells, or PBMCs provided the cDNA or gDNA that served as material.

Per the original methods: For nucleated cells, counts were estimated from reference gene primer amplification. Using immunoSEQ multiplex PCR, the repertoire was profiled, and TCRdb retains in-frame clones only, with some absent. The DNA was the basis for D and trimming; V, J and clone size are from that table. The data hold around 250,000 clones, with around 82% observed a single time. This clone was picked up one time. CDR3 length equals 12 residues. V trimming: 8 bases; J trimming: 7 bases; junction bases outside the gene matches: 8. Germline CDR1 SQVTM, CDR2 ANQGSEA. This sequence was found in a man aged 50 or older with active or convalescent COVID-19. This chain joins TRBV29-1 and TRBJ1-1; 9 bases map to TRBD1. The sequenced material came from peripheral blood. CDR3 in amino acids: CSFTGTGIEAFF. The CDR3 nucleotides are TGCAGCTTCACCGGGACAGGGATTGAAGCTTTCTTT. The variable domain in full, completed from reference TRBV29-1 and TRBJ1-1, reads SAVISQKPSRDICQRGTSLTIQCQVDSQVTMMFWYRQQPGQSLTLIATANQGSEATYESGFVIDKFPISRPNLTFSTLTVSNMSPEDSSIYLCSFTGTGIEAFFGQGTRLTVV.